The clone carrying this T cell receptor beta chain was counted at least ten times. What it binds is not known. Germline V CDR1 and CDR2: SGHTA, FQGNSA. The V end was cut by 3 bases, the J end by 5 bases, with 10 bases between. CDR3 length: 13 amino acids. TCRdb re-called the reads through MiXCR, storing one row per CDR3 protein. The sample yields about 140,000 distinct CDR3 sequences, under 8% seen once. The source of the sample is a study of T cell repertoires in cytomegalovirus infection. Study conclusions and caveats: Within the response measured ex vivo, HLA-C-restricted CMV-specific TCR beta clonotypes were dominant. Cumulated frequencies of public TCR beta families served to identify carriers of CMV plus the relevant HLA.

The clonotype originates from a human donor in good health (CMV status not recorded). Some clones in this sample may be carry-over from other donors' samples. V is TRBV7-2 and J is TRBJ1-2, with a possible D match to TRBD1 (5 bases). The sequenced sample was PBMCs. CDR3 sequence reads: CASSFIGVYGYTF. CDR3 coding DNA: TGTGCCAGCAGCTTCATAGGGGTGTATGGCTACACCTTC.